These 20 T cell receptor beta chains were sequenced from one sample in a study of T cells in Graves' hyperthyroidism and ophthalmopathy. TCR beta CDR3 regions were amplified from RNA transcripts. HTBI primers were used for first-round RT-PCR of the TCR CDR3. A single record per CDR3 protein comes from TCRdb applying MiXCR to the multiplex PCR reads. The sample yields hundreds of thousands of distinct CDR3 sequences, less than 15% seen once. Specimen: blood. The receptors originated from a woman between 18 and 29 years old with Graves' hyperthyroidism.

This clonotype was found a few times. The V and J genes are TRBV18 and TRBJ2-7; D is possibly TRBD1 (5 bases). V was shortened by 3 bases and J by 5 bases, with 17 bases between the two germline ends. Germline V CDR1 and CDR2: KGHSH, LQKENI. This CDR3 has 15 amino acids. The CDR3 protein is CASSPWSGLSDEQYF. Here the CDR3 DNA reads TGTGCCAGCTCACCTTGGTCAGGGTTGTCTGACGAGCAGTACTTC. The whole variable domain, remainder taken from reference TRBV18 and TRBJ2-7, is NAGVMQNPRHLVRRRGQEARLRCSPMKGHSHVYWYRQLPEEGLKFMVYLQKENIIDESGMPKERFSAEFPKEGPSILRIQQVVRGDSAAYFCASSPWSGLSDEQYFGPGTRLTVT.

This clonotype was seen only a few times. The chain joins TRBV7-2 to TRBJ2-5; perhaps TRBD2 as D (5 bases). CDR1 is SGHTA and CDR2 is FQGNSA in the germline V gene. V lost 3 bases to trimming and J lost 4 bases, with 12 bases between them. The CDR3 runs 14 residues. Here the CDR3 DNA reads TGTGCCAGCAGCTTTGCGACTATCAGAGAGACCCAGTACTTC. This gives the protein CASSFATIRETQYF.

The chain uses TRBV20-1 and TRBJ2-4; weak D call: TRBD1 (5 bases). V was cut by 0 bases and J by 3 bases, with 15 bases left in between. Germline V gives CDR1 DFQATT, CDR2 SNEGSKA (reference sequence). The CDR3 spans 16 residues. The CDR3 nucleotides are TGCAGTGCTAGAGATACGTGGCTTACAGGCAAAAACATTCAGTACTTC. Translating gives CSARDTWLTGKNIQYF.

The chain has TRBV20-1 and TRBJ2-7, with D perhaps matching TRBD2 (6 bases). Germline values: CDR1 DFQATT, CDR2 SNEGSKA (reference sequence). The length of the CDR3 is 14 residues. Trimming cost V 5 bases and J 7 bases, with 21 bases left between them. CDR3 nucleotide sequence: TGCAGTGCTCTACAAGGACCTGCGGAGGGAGAGCAGTACTTC. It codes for CSALQGPAEGEQYF.

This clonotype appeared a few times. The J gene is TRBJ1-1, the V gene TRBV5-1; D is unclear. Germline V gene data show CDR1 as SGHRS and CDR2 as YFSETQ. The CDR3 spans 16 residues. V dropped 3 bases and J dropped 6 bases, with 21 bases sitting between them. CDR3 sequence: CASSSYADGRYAEAFF. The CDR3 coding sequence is TGCGCCAGCAGCTCCTACGCGGATGGGCGGTACGCTGAAGCTTTCTTT.

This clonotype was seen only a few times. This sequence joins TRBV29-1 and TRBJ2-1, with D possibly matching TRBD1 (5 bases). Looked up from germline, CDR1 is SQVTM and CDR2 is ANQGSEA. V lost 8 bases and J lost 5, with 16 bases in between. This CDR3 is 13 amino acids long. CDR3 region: CSIGAGWDNEQFF. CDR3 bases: TGCAGCATTGGGGCAGGGTGGGACAATGAGCAGTTCTTC.

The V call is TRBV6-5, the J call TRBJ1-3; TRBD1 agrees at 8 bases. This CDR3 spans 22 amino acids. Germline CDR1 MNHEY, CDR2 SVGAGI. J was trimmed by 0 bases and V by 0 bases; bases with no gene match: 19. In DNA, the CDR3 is TGTGCCAGCAGTTACTCGCCGGAGGGACAGGAGGAAGAGGCTAGCTCTGGAAACACCATATATTTT. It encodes CASSYSPEGQEEEASSGNTIYF.

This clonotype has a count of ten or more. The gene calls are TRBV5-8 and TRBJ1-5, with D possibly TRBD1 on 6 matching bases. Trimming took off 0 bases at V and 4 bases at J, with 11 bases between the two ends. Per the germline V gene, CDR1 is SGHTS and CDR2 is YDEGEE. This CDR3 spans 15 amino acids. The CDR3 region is CASSLGQGINQPQHF. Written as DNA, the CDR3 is TGTGCCAGCAGCTTGGGCCAGGGGATAAATCAGCCCCAGCATTTT. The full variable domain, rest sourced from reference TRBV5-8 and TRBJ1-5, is EAGVTQSPTHLIKTRGQQATLRCSPISGHTSVYWYQQALGLGLQFLLWYDEGEERNRGNFPPRFSGRQFPNYSSELNVNALELEDSALYLCASSLGQGINQPQHFGDGTRLSIL.

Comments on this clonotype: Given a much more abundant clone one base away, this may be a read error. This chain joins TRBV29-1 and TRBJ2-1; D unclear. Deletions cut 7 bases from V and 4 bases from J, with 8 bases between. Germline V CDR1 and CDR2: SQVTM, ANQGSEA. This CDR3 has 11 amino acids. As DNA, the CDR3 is TGCAGCGGTGACTCTTACAATGAGCAGTTCTTC. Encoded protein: CSGDSYNEQFF.

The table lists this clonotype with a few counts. The CDR3 reads CASTERVTFTDTQYF. The DNA for the CDR3 is TGTGCCAGCACTGAGCGGGTTACATTCACAGATACGCAGTATTTT. V and J are TRBV6-2 or TRBV6-3 and TRBJ2-3; D is possibly TRBD2 (6 bases). V lost 7 bases, J lost 2 bases, and 16 bases lay in between. Germline V gene lookup returns CDR1 MNHEY and CDR2 SVGEGT. The CDR3 is 15 residues long.

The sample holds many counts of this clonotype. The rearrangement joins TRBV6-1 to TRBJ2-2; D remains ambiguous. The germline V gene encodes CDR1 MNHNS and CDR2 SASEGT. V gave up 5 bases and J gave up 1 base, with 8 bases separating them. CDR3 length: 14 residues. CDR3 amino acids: CASSRFKNTGELFF. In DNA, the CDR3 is TGTGCCAGCAGTCGATTTAAGAACACCGGGGAGCTGTTTTTT.

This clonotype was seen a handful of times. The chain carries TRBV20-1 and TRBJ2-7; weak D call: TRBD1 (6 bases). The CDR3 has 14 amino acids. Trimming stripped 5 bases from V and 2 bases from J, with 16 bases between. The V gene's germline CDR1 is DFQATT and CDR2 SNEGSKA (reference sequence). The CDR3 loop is CSAPARGLTYEQYF. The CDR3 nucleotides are TGCAGTGCTCCTGCCAGGGGCCTTACCTACGAGCAGTACTTC.

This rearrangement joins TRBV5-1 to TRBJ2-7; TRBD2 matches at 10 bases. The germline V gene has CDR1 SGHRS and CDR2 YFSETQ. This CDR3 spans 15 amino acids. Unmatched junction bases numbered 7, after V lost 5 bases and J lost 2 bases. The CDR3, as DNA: TGCGCCAGCAGTCCCTGGACTAGCGGAACCTACGAGCAGTACTTC. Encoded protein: CASSPWTSGTYEQYF.

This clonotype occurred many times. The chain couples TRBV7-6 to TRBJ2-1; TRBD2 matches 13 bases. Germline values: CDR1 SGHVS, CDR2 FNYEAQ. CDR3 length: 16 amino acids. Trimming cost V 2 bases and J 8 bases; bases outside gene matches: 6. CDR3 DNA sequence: TGTGCCAGCAGCTTAAAGACTAGCGGGAGGCGGGATGAGCAGTTCTTC. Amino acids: CASSLKTSGRRDEQFF. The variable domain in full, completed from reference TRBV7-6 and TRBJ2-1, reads GAGVSQSPRYKVTKRGQDVALRCDPISGHVSLYWYRQALGQGPEFLTYFNYEAQQDKSGLPNDRFSAERPEGSISTLTIQRTEQRDSAMYRCASSLKTSGRRDEQFFGPGTRLTVL.

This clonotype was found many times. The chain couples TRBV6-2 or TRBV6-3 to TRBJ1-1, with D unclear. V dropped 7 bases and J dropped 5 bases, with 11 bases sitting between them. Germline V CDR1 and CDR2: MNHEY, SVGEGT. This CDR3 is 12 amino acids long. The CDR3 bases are TGTGCCAGCACTTCAGTCGGTACTGAAGCTTTCTTT. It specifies CASTSVGTEAFF.

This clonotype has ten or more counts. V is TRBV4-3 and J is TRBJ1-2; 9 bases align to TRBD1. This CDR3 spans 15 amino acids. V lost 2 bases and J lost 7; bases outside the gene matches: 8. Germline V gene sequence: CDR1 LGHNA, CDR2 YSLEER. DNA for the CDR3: TGCGCCAGCAGCCAAAGGACAGGGGATGTAGGTGGCTACACCTTC. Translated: CASSQRTGDVGGYTF.

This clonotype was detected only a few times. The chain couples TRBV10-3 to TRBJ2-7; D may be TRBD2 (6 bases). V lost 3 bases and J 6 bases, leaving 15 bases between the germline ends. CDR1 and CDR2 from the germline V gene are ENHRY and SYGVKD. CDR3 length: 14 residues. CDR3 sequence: CAISDGEEDGEQYF. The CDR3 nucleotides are TGTGCCATCAGTGATGGGGAGGAGGATGGCGAGCAGTACTTC.

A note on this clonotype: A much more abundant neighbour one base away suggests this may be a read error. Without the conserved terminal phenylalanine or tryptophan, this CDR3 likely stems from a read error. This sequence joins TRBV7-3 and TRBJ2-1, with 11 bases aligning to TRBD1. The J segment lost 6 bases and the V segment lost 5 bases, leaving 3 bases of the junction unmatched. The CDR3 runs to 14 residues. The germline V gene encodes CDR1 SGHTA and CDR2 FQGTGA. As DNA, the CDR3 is TGTGCCAGCAGCAGGGACAGGGGGACCAATGAGCAGTTCCTC. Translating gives CASSRDRGTNEQFL.

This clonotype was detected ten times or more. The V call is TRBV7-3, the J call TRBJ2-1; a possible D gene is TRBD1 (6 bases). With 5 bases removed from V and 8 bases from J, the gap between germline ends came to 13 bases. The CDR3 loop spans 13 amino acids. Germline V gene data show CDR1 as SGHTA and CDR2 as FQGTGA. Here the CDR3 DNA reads TGTGCCAGCAGCCCCGACTACAGGGATGAGCAGTTCTTC. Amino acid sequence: CASSPDYRDEQFF.

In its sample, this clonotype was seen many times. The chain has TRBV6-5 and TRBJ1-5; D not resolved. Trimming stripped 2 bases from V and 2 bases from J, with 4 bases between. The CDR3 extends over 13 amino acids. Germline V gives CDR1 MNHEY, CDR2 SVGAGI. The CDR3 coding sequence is TGTGCCAGCAGTTACCAGCGCAATCAGCCCCAGCATTTT. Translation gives CASSYQRNQPQHF.